Sequencing of this T cell receptor beta chain was carried out in a study of blood T cell repertoires in COVID-19. Overall study context: Collection of acute and convalescent COVID-19 samples took place in the United States, Italy and Spain. PBMCs, B-cell-depleted T cells, or T cells were the source of the cDNA or gDNA that made up the material.

In the original processing: Amplification from reference gene primers served as the basis for estimated nucleated cell counts. Sequencing used immunoSEQ multiplex PCR; TCRdb keeps in-frame clones, though not all of them. The DNA gave D and trimming, while V, J and clone size come from that table. The repertoire consists of 150,000 to 250,000 clones, with around 80% occurring once and the leading ten covering approximately 7.2%. The source material was peripheral blood. The source is a human donor with acute or convalescent COVID-19. The donor label of this sample is uncertain.

CDR3 in amino acids: CASRIGQGGFYEQYF. CDR3 coding DNA: TGTGCCAGCAGAATCGGACAGGGGGGTTTCTACGAGCAGTACTTC. The chain employs TRBV28 and TRBJ2-7, with 10 nucleotides matching TRBD1. CDR1 is MDHEN and CDR2 is SYDVKM in the germline V gene. V lost 6 bases and J lost 3; bases outside the gene matches: 8. The CDR3 spans 15 residues.